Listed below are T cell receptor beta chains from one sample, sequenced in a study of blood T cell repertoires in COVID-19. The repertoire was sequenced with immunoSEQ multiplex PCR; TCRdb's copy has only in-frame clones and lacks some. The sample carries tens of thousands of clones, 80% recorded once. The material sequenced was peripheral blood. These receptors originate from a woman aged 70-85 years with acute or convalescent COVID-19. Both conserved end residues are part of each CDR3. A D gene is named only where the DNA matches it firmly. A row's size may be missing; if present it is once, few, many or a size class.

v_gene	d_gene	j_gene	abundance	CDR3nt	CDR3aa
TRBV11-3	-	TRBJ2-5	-	TGTGCCAGCAGCTCTAGCCGGGGAGAGACCCAGTACTTC	CASSSSRGETQYF
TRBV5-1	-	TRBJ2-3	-	TGCGCCAGCAGCTTGGGGACCGGTGGGGGGGCAGTCGATACGCAGTATTTT	CASSLGTGGGAVDTQYF
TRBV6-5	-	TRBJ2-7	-	TGTGCCAGCAGTTACGCAGGCGGGGAGCAGTACTTC	CASSYAGGEQYF
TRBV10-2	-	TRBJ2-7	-	TGCGCCAGCACTCGGGATACCTACGAGCAGTACTTC	CASTRDTYEQYF
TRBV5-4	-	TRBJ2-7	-	TGTGCCAGCAGCTTGGATCAGGCCAGCTCCTACGAGCAGTACTTC	CASSLDQASSYEQYF
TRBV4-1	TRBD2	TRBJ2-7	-	TGCGCCAGCAGCCAAGGGCTAGCGGGAATCTACGAGCAGTACTTC	CASSQGLAGIYEQYF
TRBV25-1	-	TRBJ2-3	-	TGTGCCAGCAGTAACTCAGGGGGGGATACGCAGTATTTT	CASSNSGGDTQYF
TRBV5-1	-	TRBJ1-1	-	TGCGCCAGCAGCTCGGGAGGCGGAGAAGCTTTCTTT	CASSSGGGEAFF
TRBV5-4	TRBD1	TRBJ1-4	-	TGTGCCAGCAGCCAGGACAGGGGAAACGAAAAACTGTTTTTT	CASSQDRGNEKLFF
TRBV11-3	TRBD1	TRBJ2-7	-	TGTGCCAGCAGCTCCATCGACAGGGTGCACGAGCAGTACTTC	CASSSIDRVHEQYF
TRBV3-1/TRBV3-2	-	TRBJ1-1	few	TGTGCCAGCAGCCAGGGGCCGAACACTGAAGCTTTCTTT	CASSQGPNTEAFF
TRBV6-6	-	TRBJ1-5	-	TGTGCCAGCAGTTTACTCGGGGACATTAGCAATCAGCCCCAGCATTTT	CASSLLGDISNQPQHF
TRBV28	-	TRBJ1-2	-	TGTGCCAGCAGTTCATCCTATGGCTACACCTTC	CASSSSYGYTF
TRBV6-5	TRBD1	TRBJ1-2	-	TGTGCCAGCAGTCGAGACGGGGGGACAGGGCTTGGCTACACCTTC	CASSRDGGTGLGYTF
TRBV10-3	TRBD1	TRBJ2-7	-	TGTGCCACCAGGACAGGGCGCTACGAGCAGTACTTC	CATRTGRYEQYF
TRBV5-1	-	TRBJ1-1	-	TGCGCCAGCAGCCCATGGCGGGGGGAAGCTTTCTTT	CASSPWRGEAFF
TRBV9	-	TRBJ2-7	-	TGTGCCAGCAGCGTCGGCGGGAATTACGAGCAGTACTTC	CASSVGGNYEQYF
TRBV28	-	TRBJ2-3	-	TGTGCCAGCAGCACTGAGAGATACGCAGATACGCAGTATTTT	CASSTERYADTQYF
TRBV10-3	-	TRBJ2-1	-	TGTGCCATCAAGGGCTCCCGGGACTTCAACAATGAGCAGTTCTTC	CAIKGSRDFNNEQFF
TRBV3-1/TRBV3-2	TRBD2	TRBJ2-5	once	TGTGCCAGCAGCCAAGGTGGGCTAGCGGGGGTCCAAGAGACCCAGTACTTC	CASSQGGLAGVQETQYF
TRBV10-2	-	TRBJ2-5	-	TGCGCCAGCATGATAGGGGGGGCAGAGACCCAGTACTTC	CASMIGGAETQYF
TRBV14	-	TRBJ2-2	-	TGTGCCAGCAGTCTCCTCCCGACAGTTAAAGGCGGGGAGCTGTTTTTT	CASSLLPTVKGGELFF
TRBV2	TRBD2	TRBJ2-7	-	TGTGCCAGTCGCTGGGGACTAGCGGGCCCCTTGGGGCAGTACTTC	CASRWGLAGPLGQYF
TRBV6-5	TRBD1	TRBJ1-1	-	TGTGCCAGCAGTTACACCAGGGGGTCGGGCACTGAAGCTTTCTTT	CASSYTRGSGTEAFF
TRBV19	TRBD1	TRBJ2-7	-	TGTGCCAGTAGTATTTCTGGACAGGGGGCCTACGAGCAGTACTTC	CASSISGQGAYEQYF
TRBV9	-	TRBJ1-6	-	TGTGCCAGCAGTATCACAGGGACCTATAATTCACCCCTCCACTTT	CASSITGTYNSPLHF
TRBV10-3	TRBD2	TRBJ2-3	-	TGTGCCATCGGCGGGGGGGCCATCATGACAGATACGCAGTATTTT	CAIGGGAIMTDTQYF
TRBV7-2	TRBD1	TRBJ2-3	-	TGTGCCAGCAGCTTAGCCGGGACAGCCCCTCGCACAGATACGCAGTATTTT	CASSLAGTAPRTDTQYF
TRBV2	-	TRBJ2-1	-	TGTGCCAGCGAGGTTTCTCCGTACAATGAGCAGTTCTTC	CASEVSPYNEQFF
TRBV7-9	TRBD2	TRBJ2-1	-	TGTGCCAGCAGCCTCCTAGCGGGAGCGGAGGTTGAGCAGTTCTTC	CASSLLAGAEVEQFF
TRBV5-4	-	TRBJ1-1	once	TGTGCCAGCAGCTTGGCCTTGGGGGGGGATACTGAAGCTTTCTTT	CASSLALGGDTEAFF
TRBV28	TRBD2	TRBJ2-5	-	TGTGCCAGCAGTCCCCAAGGGACTAGCGGGAATGGGGCAGAGACCCAGTACTTC	CASSPQGTSGNGAETQYF
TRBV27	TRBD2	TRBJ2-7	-	TGTGCCAGCAGTTTTCGGGGGGATTACGAGCAGTACTTC	CASSFRGDYEQYF
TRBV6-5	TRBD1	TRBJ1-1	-	TGTGCCAGCAGCCAGGGGGCTCAGACCGAAGCTTTCTTT	CASSQGAQTEAFF
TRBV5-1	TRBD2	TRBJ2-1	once	TGCGCCAGCAGCTTGGGGCCTAGCGGGAGCACTACTAACAATGAGCAGTTCTTC	CASSLGPSGSTTNNEQFF
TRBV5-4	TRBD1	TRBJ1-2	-	TGTGCCAGCACCACAGGGGTTGGCTATGGCTACACCTTC	CASTTGVGYGYTF
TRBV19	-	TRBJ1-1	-	TGTGCCAGTAGTATCAGGGTTTCGAACACTGAAGCTTTCTTT	CASSIRVSNTEAFF
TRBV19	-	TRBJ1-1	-	TGTGCCAGTAGTATCGAGGGAGTGAACACTGAAGCTTTCTTT	CASSIEGVNTEAFF
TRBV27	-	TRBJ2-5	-	TGTGCCAGCCATTACCCGCGATCCTCTAGCGTGGAGACCCAGTACTTC	CASHYPRSSSVETQYF
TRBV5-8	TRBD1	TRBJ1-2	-	TGTGCCAGCAGCCCCGACAGGGGCTATGGCTACACCTTC	CASSPDRGYGYTF
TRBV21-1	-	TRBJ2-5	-	TGTGCCAGCAGCAAAGAGGGACAGGGGGCAAAAGAGACCCAGTACTTC	CASSKEGQGAKETQYF
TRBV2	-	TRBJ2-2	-	TGTGCCAGCAGTGAAATCCAGGAGCTGTTTTTT	CASSEIQELFF
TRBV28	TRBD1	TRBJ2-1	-	TGTGCGACATGGGGACAGATCGGGAATGAGCAGTTCTTC	CATWGQIGNEQFF
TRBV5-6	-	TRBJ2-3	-	TGTGCCAGCAGCTTTCGAGGGCCAGATACGCAGTATTTT	CASSFRGPDTQYF
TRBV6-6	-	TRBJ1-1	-	TGTGCCAGCAGTTCGTCAGGGGCTGAAGCTTTCTTT	CASSSSGAEAFF
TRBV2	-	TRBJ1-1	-	TGTGCCAGCAGTGCCCAGAACACTGAAGCTTTCTTT	CASSAQNTEAFF
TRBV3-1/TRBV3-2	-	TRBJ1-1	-	TGTGCCAGCAGCCAACAGGGGTGGACTGAAGCTTTCTTT	CASSQQGWTEAFF